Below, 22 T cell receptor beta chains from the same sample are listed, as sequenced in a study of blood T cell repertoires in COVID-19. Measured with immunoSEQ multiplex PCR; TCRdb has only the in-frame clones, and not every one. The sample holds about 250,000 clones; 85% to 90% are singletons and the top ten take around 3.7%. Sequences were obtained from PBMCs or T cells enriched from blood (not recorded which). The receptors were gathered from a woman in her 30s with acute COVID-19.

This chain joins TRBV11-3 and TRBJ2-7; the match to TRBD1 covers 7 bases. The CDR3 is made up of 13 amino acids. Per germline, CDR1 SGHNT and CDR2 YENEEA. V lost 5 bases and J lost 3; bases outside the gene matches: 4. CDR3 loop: CASSERDSYEQYF. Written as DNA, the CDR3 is TGTGCCAGCAGCGAGAGGGACAGCTACGAGCAGTACTTC.

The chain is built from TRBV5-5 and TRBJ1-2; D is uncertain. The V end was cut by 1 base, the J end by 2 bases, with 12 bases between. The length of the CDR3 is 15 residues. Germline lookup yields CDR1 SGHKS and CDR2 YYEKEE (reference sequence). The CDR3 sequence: CASSLFYVSNYGYTF. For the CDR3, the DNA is TGTGCCAGCAGCTTGTTCTACGTCTCAAACTATGGCTACACCTTC. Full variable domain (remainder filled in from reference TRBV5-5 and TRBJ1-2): DAGVTQSPTHLIKTRGQQVTLRCSPISGHKSVSWYQQVLGQGPQFIFQYYEKEERGRGNFPDRFSARQFPNYSSELNVNALLLGDSALYLCASSLFYVSNYGYTFGSGTRLTVV.

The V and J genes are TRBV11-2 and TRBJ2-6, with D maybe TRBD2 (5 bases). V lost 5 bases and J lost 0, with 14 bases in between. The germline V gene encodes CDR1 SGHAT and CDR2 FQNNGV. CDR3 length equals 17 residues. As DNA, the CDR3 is TGTGCCAGCAGCCGGGGAAGCTTAAACTCTGGGGCCAACGTCCTGACTTTC. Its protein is CASSRGSLNSGANVLTF. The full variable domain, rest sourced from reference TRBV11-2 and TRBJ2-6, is EAGVAQSPRYKIIEKRQSVAFWCNPISGHATLYWYQQILGQGPKLLIQFQNNGVVDDSQLPKDRFSAERLKGVDSTLKIQPAKLEDSAVYLCASSRGSLNSGANVLTFGAGSRLTVL.

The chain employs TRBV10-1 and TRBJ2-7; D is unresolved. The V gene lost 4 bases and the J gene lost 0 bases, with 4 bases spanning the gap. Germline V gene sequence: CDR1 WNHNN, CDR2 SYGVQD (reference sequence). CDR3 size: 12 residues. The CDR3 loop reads CASSAGSYEQYF. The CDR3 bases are TGCGCCAGCAGTGCAGGCTCCTACGAGCAGTACTTC.

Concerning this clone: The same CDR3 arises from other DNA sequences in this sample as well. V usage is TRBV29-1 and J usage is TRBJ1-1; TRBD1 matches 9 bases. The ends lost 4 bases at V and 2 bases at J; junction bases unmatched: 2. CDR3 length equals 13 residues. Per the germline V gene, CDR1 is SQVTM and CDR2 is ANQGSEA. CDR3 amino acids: CSVATGGNTEAFF. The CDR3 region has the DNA TGCAGCGTTGCGACAGGGGGTAACACTGAAGCTTTCTTT.

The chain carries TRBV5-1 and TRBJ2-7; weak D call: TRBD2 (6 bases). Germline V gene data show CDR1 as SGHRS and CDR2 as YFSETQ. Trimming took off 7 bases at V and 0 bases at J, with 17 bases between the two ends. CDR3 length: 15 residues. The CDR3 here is CASSVGGFSSYEQYF. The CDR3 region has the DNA TGCGCCAGCTCCGTCGGGGGATTCAGCTCCTACGAGCAGTACTTC.

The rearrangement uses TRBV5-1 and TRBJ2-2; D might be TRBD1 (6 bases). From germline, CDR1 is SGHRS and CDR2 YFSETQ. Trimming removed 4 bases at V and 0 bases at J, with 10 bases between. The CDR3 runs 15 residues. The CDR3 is CASSVGQSNTGELFF. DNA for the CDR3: TGCGCCAGCAGCGTGGGACAATCGAACACCGGGGAGCTGTTTTTT.

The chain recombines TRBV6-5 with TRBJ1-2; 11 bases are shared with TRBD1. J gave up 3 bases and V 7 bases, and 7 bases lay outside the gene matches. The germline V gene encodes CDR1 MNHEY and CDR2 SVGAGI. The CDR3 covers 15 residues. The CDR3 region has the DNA TGTGCCAGCACCTCCTGGGACAGGGGGGACTATGGCTACACCTTC. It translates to CASTSWDRGDYGYTF.

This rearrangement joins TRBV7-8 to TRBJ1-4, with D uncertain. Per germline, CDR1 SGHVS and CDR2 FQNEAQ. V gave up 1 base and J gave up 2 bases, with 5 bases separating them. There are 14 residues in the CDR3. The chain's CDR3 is CASSLEQTNEKLFF. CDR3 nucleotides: TGTGCCAGCAGCTTAGAACAGACTAATGAAAAACTGTTTTTT.

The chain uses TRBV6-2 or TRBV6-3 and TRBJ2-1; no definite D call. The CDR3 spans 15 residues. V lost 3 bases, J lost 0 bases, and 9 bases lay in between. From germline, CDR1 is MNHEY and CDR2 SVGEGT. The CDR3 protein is CASSYLSSSYNEQFF. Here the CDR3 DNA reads TGTGCCAGCAGTTATTTGTCTAGCTCCTACAATGAGCAGTTCTTC.

This CDR3 is CASSEPQGGEGGEKLFF. As DNA, the CDR3 is TGTGCCAGCAGTGAACCGCAGGGGGGCGAGGGGGGTGAAAAACTGTTTTTT. The chain combines TRBV25-1 with TRBJ1-4; 7 bases align to TRBD1. The ends lost 2 bases at V and 7 bases at J; junction bases unmatched: 13. Germline V gene data show CDR1 as MGHDK and CDR2 as SYGVNS. The CDR3 has 17 amino acids.

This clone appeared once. CDR3 DNA: TGCAGCGCTGGAGGGTCAGACTTGGGCTATGGCTACACCTTC. Translation: CSAGGSDLGYGYTF. The chain joins TRBV29-1 to TRBJ1-2, with D uncertain. The length of the CDR3 is 14 residues. Germline CDR1 is SQVTM and CDR2 is ANQGSEA. Trimming shortened V by 7 bases and J by 4 bases, and 19 bases separated the two germline ends.

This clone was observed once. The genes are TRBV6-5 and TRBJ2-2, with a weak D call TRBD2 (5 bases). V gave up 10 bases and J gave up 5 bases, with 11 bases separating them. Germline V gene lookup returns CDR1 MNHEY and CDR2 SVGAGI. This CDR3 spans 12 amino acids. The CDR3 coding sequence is TGTGCCACAGCTGAGGGAACCGGGGAGCTGTTTTTT. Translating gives CATAEGTGELFF.

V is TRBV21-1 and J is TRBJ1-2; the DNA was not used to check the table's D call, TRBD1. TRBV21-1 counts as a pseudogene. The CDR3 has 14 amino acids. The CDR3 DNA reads TGTGCCAGCAGCAAAGAAGGCAGGGGCGGCGGCTACACCTTC. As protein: CASSKEGRGGGYTF.

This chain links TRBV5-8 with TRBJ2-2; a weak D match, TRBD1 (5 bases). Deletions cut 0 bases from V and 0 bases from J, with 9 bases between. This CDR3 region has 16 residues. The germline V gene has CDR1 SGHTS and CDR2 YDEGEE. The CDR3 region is CASSLVVGPNTGELFF. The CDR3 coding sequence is TGTGCCAGCAGCTTGGTAGTGGGGCCGAACACCGGGGAGCTGTTTTTT.

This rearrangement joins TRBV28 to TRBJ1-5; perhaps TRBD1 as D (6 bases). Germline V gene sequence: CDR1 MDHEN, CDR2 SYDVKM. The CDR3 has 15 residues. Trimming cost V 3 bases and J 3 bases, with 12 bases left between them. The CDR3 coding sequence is TGTGCCAGCAGTTTGACCTCAGGGGACAATCAGCCCCAGCATTTT. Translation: CASSLTSGDNQPQHF.

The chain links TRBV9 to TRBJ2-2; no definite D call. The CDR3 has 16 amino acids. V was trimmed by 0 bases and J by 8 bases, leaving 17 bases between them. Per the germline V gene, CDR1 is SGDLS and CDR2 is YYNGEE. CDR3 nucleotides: TGTGCCAGCAGCGTAGATTTAAGGCCACCGGGTGGGGAGCTGTTTTTT. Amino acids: CASSVDLRPPGGELFF.

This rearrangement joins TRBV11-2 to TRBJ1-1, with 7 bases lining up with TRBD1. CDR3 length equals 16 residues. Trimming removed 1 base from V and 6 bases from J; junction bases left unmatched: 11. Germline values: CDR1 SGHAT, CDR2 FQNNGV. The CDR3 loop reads CASSLGPDRAYPEAFF. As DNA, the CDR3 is TGTGCCAGCAGCTTAGGTCCAGACAGGGCGTATCCTGAAGCTTTCTTT.

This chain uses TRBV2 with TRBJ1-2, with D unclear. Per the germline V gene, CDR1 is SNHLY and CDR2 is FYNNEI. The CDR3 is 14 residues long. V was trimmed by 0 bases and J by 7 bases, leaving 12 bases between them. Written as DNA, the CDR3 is TGTGCCAGCAGTGAAGCGATCGGGGTGGGTGGCTACACCTTC. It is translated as CASSEAIGVGGYTF.

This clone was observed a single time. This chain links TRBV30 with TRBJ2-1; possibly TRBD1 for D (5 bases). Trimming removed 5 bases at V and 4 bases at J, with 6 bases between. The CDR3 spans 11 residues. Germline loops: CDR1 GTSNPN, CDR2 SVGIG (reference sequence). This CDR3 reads CAWGAYNEQFF. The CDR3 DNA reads TGTGCCTGGGGGGCATACAATGAGCAGTTCTTC.

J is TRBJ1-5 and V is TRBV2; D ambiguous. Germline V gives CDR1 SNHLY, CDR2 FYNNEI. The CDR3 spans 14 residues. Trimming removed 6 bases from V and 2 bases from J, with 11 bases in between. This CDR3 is CASSPGLGNQPQHF. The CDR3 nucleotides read TGTGCCAGCAGCCCAGGATTGGGCAATCAGCCCCAGCATTTT.

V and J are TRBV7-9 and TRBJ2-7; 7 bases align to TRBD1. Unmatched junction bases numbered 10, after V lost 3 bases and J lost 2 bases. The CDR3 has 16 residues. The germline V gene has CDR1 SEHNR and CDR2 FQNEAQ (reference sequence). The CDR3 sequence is CASSFGPGTETYEQYF. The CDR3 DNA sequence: TGTGCCAGCAGCTTTGGGCCCGGGACAGAGACCTACGAGCAGTACTTC.